This T cell receptor (beta chain) emerged from a study of a mutant IDH1 vaccine in newly diagnosed glioma. V was cut by 1 base and J by 6 bases, with 7 bases left in between. This CDR3 has 13 amino acids. Germline V lookup: CDR1 MGHRA, CDR2 YSYEKL. The sample holds one count of this clone. Its antigen is unidentified. Sequenced by immunoSEQ multiplex PCR; TCRdb stores in-frame clones only, minus some. The data show under 150,000 clones, almost 90% seen once. As to time point: week 11, during vaccination. The vaccine gave 300 ug of a 20-mer mutant IDH1 peptide subcutaneously per dose. The TCR was taken from a woman aged 45-65 years with glioma. Sequenced here: PBMCs, sampled from a glioma patient whose treatment included an IDH1 peptide vaccine. This chain uses TRBV4-1 with TRBJ1-5, with D unclear. CDR3 nucleotides: TGCGCCAGCAGCCAAGGGACGTCTCAGCCCCAGCATTTT. Its translation: CASSQGTSQPQHF.